These T cell receptor beta chains were read from a single sample in a study of blood T cells in healthy people across ages. TCRdb reprocessed the 5' RACE reads with MiXCR, giving one entry per CDR3 protein. The data show just under 550,000 distinct CDR3 sequences, with approximately 25% seen just once and approximately 10% held by the top ten. This same sample was also taken into another study, of T cells of mothers and their children.

Sequencing was carried out using blood. The receptors originated from a boy younger than 18 in good health. Both conserved end residues are trimmed from each CDR3.

V: TRBV12-3/TRBV12-4; length: 13; J: TRBJ1-1; CDR3: ASSLYLTGNTEAF
V: TRBV4-3; length: 14; J: TRBJ1-2; CDR3: ASSQDGPPGTYGYT
V: TRBV5-1; length: 13; J: TRBJ2-3; CDR3: ASSSGTASTDTQY
V: TRBV7-8; length: 14; J: -; CDR3: ASSLEVQVPYNEQF
V: TRBV5-1; length: 13; J: TRBJ1-2; CDR3: ASSAYAGPGYGYT
V: TRBV28; length: 11; J: TRBJ2-7; CDR3: ASSFSRALEQY
V: TRBV20-1; length: 13; J: TRBJ2-5; CDR3: SALRVSGGPETQY
V: TRBV7-8; length: 15; J: TRBJ2-1; CDR3: ASSSPEGLAKVGEQF
V: TRBV20-1; length: 12; J: TRBJ2-5; CDR3: SARDLRLASGQY
V: TRBV28; length: 11; J: TRBJ1-2; CDR3: ASSFGLQNGYT
V: TRBV4-1; length: 11; J: TRBJ1-6; CDR3: ASSQDGYSPLH
V: TRBV20-1; length: 13; J: TRBJ2-7; CDR3: SARDSGTQIYEQY
V: TRBV7-3; length: 14; J: TRBJ1-1; CDR3: ASSSQKPPLNTEAF
V: TRBV5-1; length: 12; J: TRBJ2-5; CDR3: ASGRGRSTETQY
V: TRBV19; length: 13; J: TRBJ2-7; CDR3: ASSKGTGTAYEQY
V: TRBV7-9; length: 11; J: TRBJ2-5; CDR3: ASSRRGQGDQY
V: TRBV9; length: 10; J: TRBJ1-1; CDR3: ASSVDPGEAF
V: TRBV3-1; length: 11; J: TRBJ2-5; CDR3: ASSQETQETQY
V: TRBV12-3/TRBV12-4; length: 12; J: TRBJ2-3; CDR3: ASSPRGITDTQY
V: TRBV6-2/TRBV6-3; length: 10; J: -; CDR3: ASSGKDNEQF
V: TRBV11-2; length: 15; J: TRBJ1-1; CDR3: ASSLDTFRTGDTEAF
V: TRBV4-3; length: 13; J: TRBJ1-5; CDR3: ASSQVWAGDQPQH
V: TRBV29-1; length: 11; J: TRBJ2-2; CDR3: SVLRAVTGELF
V: TRBV18; length: 11; J: TRBJ1-4; CDR3: ASSPEGGGKLF
V: TRBV19; length: 13; J: TRBJ1-6; CDR3: ASSRQGQNNSPLH
V: TRBV11-2; length: 9; J: TRBJ2-7; CDR3: ASSTTLEQY
V: TRBV2; length: 9; J: TRBJ2-1; CDR3: ASSVRNEQF
V: TRBV20-1; length: 6; J: TRBJ1-2; CDR3: SEERYT
V: TRBV29-1; length: 10; J: TRBJ1-1; CDR3: SVGQGDTEAF
V: TRBV28; length: 11; J: TRBJ1-2; CDR3: ASSDRVRDGHT
V: TRBV15; length: 14; J: TRBJ2-7; CDR3: ATSRVESFSGYEQY
V: TRBV20-1; length: 13; J: TRBJ1-2; CDR3: SARPGQGRHYGYT
V: TRBV6-5; length: 12; J: TRBJ2-3; CDR3: ASSQPGSTDTQY
V: TRBV27; length: 13; J: TRBJ2-3; CDR3: ASSPGGGGADTQY
V: TRBV6-5; length: 14; J: TRBJ2-1; CDR3: ASSYALGTLYNEQF
V: TRBV25-1; length: 13; J: TRBJ2-1; CDR3: ASSELAGDHNEQF
V: TRBV4-3; length: 21; J: TRBJ2-4; CDR3: ASSQDGARRLGVQFIAKNIQY
V: TRBV20-1; length: 13; J: TRBJ2-5; CDR3: SGVSGTNFQETQY
V: TRBV5-6; length: 13; J: TRBJ2-4; CDR3: ASSPDRIAKNIQY
V: TRBV7-9; length: 16; J: TRBJ2-5; CDR3: ASSTVRPSDGKGETQY
V: TRBV27; length: 15; J: TRBJ2-1; CDR3: ASSPGLAGVLYNEQF
V: TRBV18; length: 12; J: TRBJ2-5; CDR3: ASSPELAQETQY
V: TRBV20-1; length: 11; J: -; CDR3: SALSGSYHEQY
V: TRBV11-2; length: 12; J: TRBJ2-2; CDR3: ASSLVGGTGELF
V: TRBV7-6; length: 14; J: TRBJ2-7; CDR3: ASSRLPGPSSYEQY
V: TRBV3-1; length: 13; J: TRBJ1-3; CDR3: ASSRGSGSGNTIY
V: TRBV9; length: 12; J: -; CDR3: ACSVEGQPYEQY
V: TRBV29-1; length: 12; J: TRBJ1-2; CDR3: SVEDQEGALGYT